Shown below are 14 T cell receptor beta chains from a single sample sequenced in a study of T-cell reconstitution after alpha-beta-depleted transplantation in children. The library targeted TCRbeta and was prepared with unique molecular identifiers. TCRdb re-analysed the PCR reads in MiXCR, keeping a single row per CDR3 protein. The repertoire includes tens of thousands of distinct CDR3 sequences, just under 5% of them detected once, and under 20% sits in the top ten. The specimen comprised PBMCs, mostly from graft donor cells, sampled 180 days after TCRalphabeta/CD19-depleted stem cell transplant. The receptors shown here come from a boy under two years old who had a stem cell transplant for acute myeloid leukemia, so the T cells may come from the graft donor.

This clonotype was observed many times. This chain joins TRBV7-9 and TRBJ2-2; D not resolved. Trimming stripped 7 bases from V and 6 bases from J, with 9 bases between. Germline V gives CDR1 SEHNR, CDR2 FQNEAQ (reference sequence). CDR3 size: 12 residues. The chain's CDR3 is CASNPTAGELFF. CDR3 nucleotide sequence: TGTGCCAGCAACCCGACGGCCGGGGAGCTGTTTTTT. The full variable domain, its missing parts supplied by reference TRBV7-9 and TRBJ2-2, is DTGVSQNPRHKITKRGQNVTFRCDPISEHNRLYWYRQTLGQGPEFLTYFQNEAQLEKSRLLSDRFSAERPKGSFSTLEIQRTEQGDSAMYLCASNPTAGELFFGEGSRLTVL.

The rearrangement uses TRBV5-6 and TRBJ2-3; 11 bases are a match to TRBD1. Germline assignment: CDR1 SGHDT and CDR2 YYEEEE. With 4 bases clipped from V and 4 bases from J, the junction kept 8 bases outside the gene matches. This CDR3 has 16 residues. This CDR3 reads CASSLLGTGGPDTQYF. The CDR3, as DNA: TGTGCCAGCAGCCTACTTGGGACAGGGGGACCAGATACGCAGTATTTT.

This clonotype has ten or more counts. The chain is built from TRBV24-1 and TRBJ2-2; a weak D match, TRBD1 (7 bases). The CDR3 totals 17 residues. V lost 3 bases to trimming and J lost 0 bases, with 13 bases between them. Looked up from germline, CDR1 is KGHDR and CDR2 is SFDVKD. CDR3 sequence: CATSDRRGLPNTGELFF. The CDR3, as DNA: TGTGCCACCAGTGATAGGAGGGGGCTACCGAACACCGGGGAGCTGTTTTTT.

This clonotype occurred many times. The rearrangement links TRBV7-8 to TRBJ1-6, with 7 bases aligning to TRBD1. The junction had 15 bases not matched to a gene; V was cut back by 2 bases and J by 8 bases. CDR3 size: 18 residues. Germline V gene data show CDR1 as SGHVS and CDR2 as FQNEAQ. In DNA, the CDR3 is TGTGCCAGCAGCTTAATGGCGGGGGGAGGGACAGTTTATTCACCCCTCCACTTT. This gives the protein CASSLMAGGGTVYSPLHF.

This clonotype was seen many times. V gene TRBV27 combines with J gene TRBJ1-5; 8 bases align to TRBD1. The CDR3 is 14 amino acids. The V gene's germline CDR1 is MNHEY and CDR2 SMNVEV (reference sequence). V gave up 4 bases and J gave up 4 bases; unmatched junction bases: 3. The chain's CDR3 is CASSSRQGNQPQHF. The CDR3 region has the DNA TGTGCCAGCAGTTCACGACAGGGGAATCAGCCCCAGCATTTT.

At least ten counts were recorded for this clonotype. This chain joins TRBV5-1 and TRBJ1-4, with D hard to call. The CDR3 sequence is 15 residues long. Trimming stripped 0 bases from V and 13 bases from J, with 19 bases between. The germline gives CDR1 SGHRS, CDR2 YFSETQ. Here the CDR3 reads CASSLAGIPTEGLFF. CDR3 bases: TGCGCCAGCAGCTTGGCCGGGATACCAACAGAAGGACTGTTTTTT.

The table lists this clonotype with many counts. V usage is TRBV18 and J usage is TRBJ2-1; D might be TRBD2 (5 bases). V was shortened by 4 bases and J by 4 bases, with 8 bases between the two germline ends. CDR3 length: 13 residues. The germline V gene encodes CDR1 KGHSH and CDR2 LQKENI. CDR3 nucleotides: TGTGCCAGCTCACTAGCGCCTTACAATGAGCAGTTCTTC. Amino acids: CASSLAPYNEQFF.

This clonotype has a count of ten or more. This chain links TRBV7-2 with TRBJ2-5; 9 bases map to TRBD1. Germline V gene lookup returns CDR1 SGHTA and CDR2 FQGNSA. The V and J ends lost 5 bases and 1 base, in that order; junction bases with no gene match: 5. This CDR3 has 15 residues. CDR3 protein: CASSLSTGGQETQYF. CDR3 sequence (DNA): TGTGCCAGCAGCCTCTCGACAGGGGGCCAAGAGACCCAGTACTTC. Using reference TRBV7-2 and TRBJ2-5 for the parts outside the CDR3, the full variable domain is GAGVSQSPSNKVTEKGKDVELRCDPISGHTALYWYRQSLGQGLEFLIYFQGNSAPDKSGLPSDRFSAERTGGSVSTLTIQRTQQEDSAVYLCASSLSTGGQETQYFGPGTRLLVL.

The table lists this clonotype with many counts. The chain joins TRBV21-1 to TRBJ2-4; the D call of TRBD1 is as the table states it, not checked on the DNA. TRBV21-1 constitutes a pseudogene. The CDR3 has 17 amino acids. CDR3 bases: TGTGCCAGCAGCGATTGCGGCCGCGCCCTAGCCAAAAACATTCAGTACTTC. Encoded protein: CASSDCGRALAKNIQYF.

This clonotype was observed many times. The chain carries TRBV7-9 and TRBJ2-1; no firm D call. The CDR3 runs 13 residues. CDR1 is SEHNR, CDR2 FQNEAQ, per germline (reference sequence). V lost 10 bases and J lost 3, with 13 bases in between. DNA of the CDR3: TGTGCCATATTCCGAGGAAACTACAATGAGCAGTTCTTC. Residues: CAIFRGNYNEQFF.

This clonotype was counted many times. V is TRBV6-2 or TRBV6-3 and J is TRBJ2-3; tentative D call: TRBD1 (5 bases). Germline V lookup: CDR1 MNHEY, CDR2 SVGEGT. Trimming pared 7 bases from V and 4 bases from J, leaving 6 bases between. This CDR3 comprises 11 residues. The CDR3 DNA is TGTGCCAGCACCAGGGCAGATACGCAGTATTTT. It specifies CASTRADTQYF.

This clonotype was counted ten times or more. The rearrangement links TRBV6-5 to TRBJ2-1; D remains ambiguous. Germline CDR1 and CDR2: MNHEY and SVGAGI. The CDR3 runs to 18 residues. V was clipped by 0 bases and J by 4 bases, with 19 bases between them. CDR3 nucleotides: TGTGCCAGCAGTTACTCGATCCCAGCATCCCTGAGATACAATGAGCAGTTCTTC. Amino acid sequence: CASSYSIPASLRYNEQFF.

This clonotype was detected ten times or more. CDR3 sequence: CASSLAQGRRDTQYF. The CDR3 bases are TGTGCCAGCAGCTTAGCGCAGGGTCGGAGAGATACGCAGTATTTT. The genes are TRBV7-2 and TRBJ2-3; D may be TRBD1 (5 bases). The CDR3 length is 15 residues. V lost 0 bases and J lost 5, with 12 bases in between. Looked up from germline, CDR1 is SGHTA and CDR2 is FQGNSA.

This clonotype was observed many times. The J gene is TRBJ1-5, the V gene TRBV6-5; D is possibly TRBD1 (5 bases). The CDR3 consists of 13 residues. CDR1 is MNHEY and CDR2 is SVGAGI in the germline V gene. Trimming took 6 bases from V and 4 from J, leaving 10 bases between them. CDR3: CASSGHWNQPQHF. The CDR3 DNA reads TGTGCCAGCAGCGGACATTGGAATCAGCCCCAGCATTTT.